This T cell receptor beta chain was documented in a study of tumor-infiltrating lymphocytes in primary liver carcinoma. The study, taken as a whole, reports: Tumor region pairs showed greater overlap than either tumor-adjacent or tumor-blood pairs did.

V was cut by 3 bases and J by 5 bases, with 19 bases left in between. The CDR3 consists of 16 residues. The study co-extracted DNA and RNA from approximately 20-30 mg of unsorted bulk tissue. This clonotype showed up just a few times. The antigen is unknown. The template, roughly 0.45 ug total RNA, yielded TCR beta cDNA made with a constant-region primer. Each TCR beta library was derived from three nested multiplex PCR rounds that employed slightly modified ARM-PCR. Use of TRBV1-TRBV30 forward primers with a C-beta reverse primer characterized the first two PCR rounds, which lasted about 9 cycles each. MiXCR, applied by TCRdb to the multiplex PCR reads, yields one record per CDR3 protein. The repertoire holds about 130,000 distinct CDR3 sequences, with around 64% as singletons.

Sequenced input: liver tumor tissue from sampling region 3. Stated subset: tumor region T3, left-lateral pole. The receptor comes from a woman aged 60-70 years with primary liver carcinoma and hepatitis B virus infection. J is TRBJ2-5 and V is TRBV12-3 or TRBV12-4; perhaps TRBD2 as D (6 bases). The CDR3: CASSFRLSGEGETQYF. Here the CDR3 DNA reads TGTGCCAGCAGTTTCCGACTATCGGGAGAAGGGGAGACCCAGTACTTC.